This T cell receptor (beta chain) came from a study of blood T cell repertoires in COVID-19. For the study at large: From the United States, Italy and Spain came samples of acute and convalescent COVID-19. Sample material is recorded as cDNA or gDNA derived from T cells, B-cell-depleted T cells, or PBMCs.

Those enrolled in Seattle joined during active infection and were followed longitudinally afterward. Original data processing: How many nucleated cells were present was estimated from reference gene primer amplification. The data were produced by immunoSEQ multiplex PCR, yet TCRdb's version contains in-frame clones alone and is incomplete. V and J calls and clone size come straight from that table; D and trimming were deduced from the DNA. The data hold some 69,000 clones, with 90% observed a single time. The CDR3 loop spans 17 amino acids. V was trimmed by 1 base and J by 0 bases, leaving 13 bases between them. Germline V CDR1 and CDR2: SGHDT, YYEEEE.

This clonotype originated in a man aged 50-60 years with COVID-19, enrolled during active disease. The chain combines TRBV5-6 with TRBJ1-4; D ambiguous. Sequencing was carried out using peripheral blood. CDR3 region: CASSLREGLATNEKLFF. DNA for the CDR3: TGTGCCAGCAGCTTGAGGGAGGGTTTAGCAACTAATGAAAAACTGTTTTTT.